These 25 T cell receptor beta chains were all obtained from the same sample, sequenced in a study of metastatic and nonmetastatic thyroid tumors. Every patient was untreated before thyroid surgery. TCRdb re-called the PCR reads with MiXCR. This repertoire shows about 90,000 clones, 8% to 9.5% found once; its top ten account for around 8.5%. The sample taken for sequencing was blood. The source is a female donor with papillary thyroid cancer or a benign thyroid nodule (not recorded which). Some clones in this sample may be carry-over from other donors' samples.

This clone occurred many times. Other DNA sequences in the same sample also yield this CDR3. The chain uses TRBV18 and TRBJ2-1, with TRBD1 matching 12 bases. Trimming at V came to 6 bases and at J to 5 bases, leaving 2 bases not matched to a gene. The CDR3 runs 14 residues. Germline CDR1 is KGHSH and CDR2 is LQKENI. The CDR3 coding sequence is TGTGCCAGCTCCGGGACAGGGGGCAACAATGAGCAGTTCTTC. Translating gives CASSGTGGNNEQFF. Complete variable domain (other parts from reference TRBV18 and TRBJ2-1): NAGVMQNPRHLVRRRGQEARLRCSPMKGHSHVYWYRQLPEEGLKFMVYLQKENIIDESGMPKERFSAEFPKEGPSILRIQQVVRGDSAAYFCASSGTGGNNEQFFGPGTRLTVL.

This clone was counted many times. The chain is built from TRBV24-1 and TRBJ2-7; D is perhaps TRBD1 (8 bases). The CDR3 loop spans 16 amino acids. V was trimmed by 7 bases and J by 0 bases, leaving 18 bases between them. CDR1 is KGHDR, CDR2 SFDVKD, per germline. CDR3 sequence (DNA): TGTGCCACCAGCCTGGGGGGGACAGGACGCTCCTACGAGCAGTACTTC. Translated, it gives CATSLGGTGRSYEQYF.

Note on this clone: A much larger clonotype is one base distant, so this may be a read error. V usage is TRBV24-1 and J usage is TRBJ2-1; no clear D gene. The CDR3 runs 12 residues. Germline CDR1 and CDR2: KGHDR and SFDVKD. V lost 6 bases and J lost 7, with 9 bases in between. CDR3 nucleotides: TGTGCCACCAGTAAGAATAATAATGAGCAGTTCTTC. Translation gives CATSKNNNEQFF.

This clone has a count of ten or more. The chain is built from TRBV20-1 and TRBJ2-7, with D unclear. Looked up from germline, CDR1 is DFQATT and CDR2 is SNEGSKA (reference sequence). V was shortened by 3 bases and J by 0 bases, with 6 bases between the two germline ends. The CDR3 length is 12 residues. CDR3 DNA: TGCAGTGCTAGGTTGGACTCCTACGAGCAGTACTTC. It encodes CSARLDSYEQYF.

In its sample, this clone was seen many times. The chain joins TRBV9 to TRBJ2-1; 11 bases fit TRBD2. V was clipped by 7 bases and J by 3 bases; unmatched bases: 6. Germline lookup yields CDR1 SGDLS and CDR2 YYNGEE. CDR3 length: 15 residues. This CDR3 is CASQSTSGVYNEQFF. CDR3 bases: TGTGCCAGCCAATCGACTAGCGGGGTCTACAATGAGCAGTTCTTC.

There are many counts of this clone. Other nucleotide sequences in the sample specify the same CDR3. V and J are TRBV19 and TRBJ1-1; D uncertain. The CDR3 contains 13 residues. V was clipped by 3 bases and J by 0 bases, with 5 bases between them. Germline CDR1 is LNHDA and CDR2 is SQIVND (reference sequence). The CDR3 bases are TGTGCCAGTAGTATTACCTTGAACACTGAAGCTTTCTTT. Translation: CASSITLNTEAFF.

The table lists this clone with many counts. The chain combines TRBV11-2 with TRBJ2-5, with D perhaps TRBD1 or TRBD2 (5 bases each). This CDR3 contains 15 residues. Between the trimmed V and J ends, which lost 4 bases and 2 bases, there was a span of 14 bases. The germline gives CDR1 SGHAT, CDR2 FQNNGV. Here the CDR3 reads CASSSIGGYQETQYF. DNA of the CDR3: TGTGCCAGCAGCTCAATTGGGGGATATCAAGAGACCCAGTACTTC.

A remark on this clone: The CDR3 ends on some other residue instead of the conserved phenylalanine or tryptophan, so this is likely a read error. No DNA is shown, since the ends of the CDR3 on it are uncertain; the CDR3 is the one TCRdb lists. The chain links TRBV7-8 to TRBJ2-7; the table's D call, TRBD2, has no DNA check behind it. The CDR3 region is 9 residues in length, termini included. Looked up from germline, CDR1 is SGHVS and CDR2 is FQNEAQ. The CDR3 sequence is CASRKAGGL.

This clone was seen repeatedly, ten times or more. This rearrangement joins TRBV7-6 to TRBJ2-3; D is possibly TRBD2 (7 bases). Germline loops: CDR1 SGHVS, CDR2 FNYEAQ. The CDR3 spans 14 residues. V lost 1 base and J 5 bases, leaving 10 bases between the germline ends. The chain's CDR3 is CASSLGGGRDTQYF. DNA of the CDR3: TGTGCCAGCAGCTTAGGGGGGGGCCGAGATACGCAGTATTTT.

This clone was detected a few times. V gene TRBV6-5 combines with J gene TRBJ1-3; D gene unclear. CDR1 and CDR2 from the germline V gene are MNHEY and SVGAGI. This CDR3 region has 16 residues. The ends were cut back, 4 bases at V and 0 bases at J, with 13 bases in the middle. The CDR3 DNA follows: TGTGCCAGCAGTTTTGGACCGGCGAGCTCTGGAAACACCATATATTTT. This translates into CASSFGPASSGNTIYF.

This clone was detected many times. The V and J genes are TRBV5-5 and TRBJ2-7; no reliable D call. The V end lost 6 bases, the J end lost 11 bases, and 15 bases lay between the germline ends. Germline lookup yields CDR1 SGHKS and CDR2 YYEKEE (reference sequence). The CDR3 is 11 residues long. In nucleotides, the CDR3 is TGTGCCAGCAACTCTGGACCACCGGAGTACTTC. Residues: CASNSGPPEYF.

Many counts were recorded for this clone. V gene TRBV7-4 combines with J gene TRBJ2-3; 8 bases are shared with TRBD1. The J segment lost 0 bases and the V segment lost 5 bases, leaving 7 bases of the junction unmatched. The CDR3 covers 16 residues. Germline V CDR1 and CDR2: SGHVT, SQSDAQ. The CDR3 here is CASSPKDRESTDTQYF. CDR3 in DNA: TGTGCCAGCAGCCCAAAGGACAGGGAGAGCACAGATACGCAGTATTTT.

In its sample, this clone was seen many times. The chain recombines TRBV6-5 with TRBJ1-5; D uncertain. The CDR3 sequence is 15 residues long. Germline-derived CDR1 and CDR2 are MNHEY and SVGAGI. The V gene lost 2 bases and the J gene lost 0 bases, with 8 bases spanning the gap. Here the CDR3 reads CASSYVRSSNQPQHF. The CDR3 DNA follows: TGTGCCAGCAGTTACGTCAGGTCTAGCAATCAGCCCCAGCATTTT.

There are many counts of this clone. The chain employs TRBV2 and TRBJ2-5; perhaps TRBD1 as D (6 bases). The CDR3 runs 13 residues. CDR1 SNHLY and CDR2 FYNNEI come from the germline V gene. Trimming took off 6 bases at V and 5 bases at J, with 13 bases between the two ends. The CDR3 DNA sequence: TGTGCCAGCAGCGCCAGCAGGGGCGAGACCCAGTACTTC. Its protein is CASSASRGETQYF.

This clone came up a few times. V and J are TRBV10-3 and TRBJ2-2; TRBD1 matches at 8 bases. The CDR3 spans 15 residues. Per the germline V gene, CDR1 is ENHRY and CDR2 is SYGVKD. J gave up 3 bases and V 6 bases, and 6 bases lay outside the gene matches. CDR3 region: CAIRQGVADTGELFF. CDR3 bases: TGTGCCATCAGACAGGGGGTTGCGGACACCGGGGAGCTGTTTTTT.

This clone was found a few times. One end of the junction fails to match germline, which may point to a read error. The chain carries TRBV4-2 and TRBJ1-2; 9 nucleotides match TRBD1. This CDR3 region has 15 residues. Germline values: CDR1 LGHNA, CDR2 YNFKEQ. The CDR3 here is CTSSQGQGRNYGYTF. The DNA for the CDR3 is TGTACCAGCAGCCAAGGACAGGGGAGAAACTATGGCTACACCTTC.

With regard to this clone: Given a much more abundant clone one base away, this may be a read error. This sample also contains other DNA sequences that code for the same CDR3. The CDR3 bases are TGTGCCAGCAGCTCAGGGGGGCTAGCGGGTCTCGGGGAGTACTTC. Protein: CASSSGGLAGLGEYF. This chain joins TRBV7-2 and TRBJ2-5; possible D gene TRBD2, 8 bases. Trimming removed 4 bases at V and 12 bases at J, with 24 bases between. The CDR3 loop spans 15 amino acids. Germline V gene lookup returns CDR1 SGHTA and CDR2 FQGNSA.

In this sample, this clone turned up many times. The DNA for the CDR3 is TGTGCCAGCACCCCACGACAGGGACAATGGTGGACCCAGCATTTT. As protein: CASTPRQGQWWTQHF. The chain employs TRBV28 and TRBJ1-5; 7 bases align to TRBD1. The V gene end was trimmed by 7 bases and the J gene end by 11 bases; junction bases not matched to a gene: 17. Per the germline V gene, CDR1 is MDHEN and CDR2 is SYDVKM. This CDR3 is built from 15 residues.

This clone was seen ten or more times. This chain uses TRBV13 with TRBJ2-1; weak D call: TRBD2 (6 bases). The CDR3 covers 14 residues. CDR1 is PRHDT and CDR2 is FYEKMQ in the germline V gene (reference sequence). Trimming removed 5 bases from V and 5 bases from J, with 13 bases in between. CDR3: CASSVSGTHNEQFF. The CDR3 DNA sequence: TGTGCCAGCAGCGTCTCCGGGACTCACAATGAGCAGTTCTTC.

This clone has just a few counts. The rearrangement links TRBV2 to TRBJ2-7, with 9 nucleotides matching TRBD1. Trimming cost V 6 bases and J 5 bases; bases outside gene matches: 2. CDR3 length: 12 residues. The germline V gene has CDR1 SNHLY and CDR2 FYNNEI. CDR3 DNA sequence: TGTGCCAGCAGACAGGGGGCTAACGAGCAGTACTTC. As protein: CASRQGANEQYF.

This clone has a count of ten or more. This sequence joins TRBV4-1 and TRBJ1-5; D remains unclear. This CDR3 is 13 amino acids long. The germline gives CDR1 MGHRA, CDR2 YSYEKL. The V end was cut by 1 base, the J end by 6 bases, with 7 bases between. The CDR3 DNA is TGCGCCAGCAGCCAAGGGGAAACTCAGCCCCAGCATTTT. Amino acid sequence: CASSQGETQPQHF.

This clone was seen at least ten times. The chain joins TRBV6-1 to TRBJ1-2; D is perhaps TRBD1 (5 bases). There are 15 residues in the CDR3. CDR1 and CDR2 from the germline V gene are MNHNS and SASEGT. Trimming removed 5 bases from V and 0 bases from J, with 13 bases in between. CDR3 in DNA: TGTGCCAGCAGTTCCATCCAGGGAACTAACTATGGCTACACCTTC. It is translated as CASSSIQGTNYGYTF.

This clone has at least ten counts. The CDR3 loop reads CASSTSGGHYNEQFF. The CDR3 DNA is TGTGCCAGCAGCACTAGCGGGGGGCATTACAATGAGCAGTTCTTC. The J gene is TRBJ2-1, the V gene TRBV6-4; TRBD2 aligns across 12 bases. The trim removed 6 bases at V and 4 bases at J, leaving 4 bases unmatched. The CDR3 covers 15 residues. The germline CDR1 and CDR2 sequences are MRHNA and SNTAGT.

The sample holds a few counts of this clone. The rearrangement joins TRBV28 to TRBJ1-2, with a possible D match to TRBD1 (5 bases). Germline CDR1 and CDR2: MDHEN and SYDVKM. The CDR3 covers 13 residues. Trimming took 3 bases from V and 3 from J, leaving 8 bases between them. The CDR3 reads CASSFGRDYGYTF. CDR3 bases: TGTGCCAGCAGTTTCGGCAGGGACTATGGCTACACCTTC.

This clone was seen repeatedly, ten times or more. The V and J genes are TRBV20-1 and TRBJ2-7, with 7 bases that match TRBD1. Per the germline V gene, CDR1 is DFQATT and CDR2 is SNEGSKA (reference sequence). This CDR3 comprises 15 residues. V was pared by 0 bases and J by 2 bases, with 7 bases of the junction left unmatched. The CDR3 DNA reads TGCAGTGCTAGAGAAAGACAGGGACCCACCTACGAGCAGTACTTC. Encoded protein: CSARERQGPTYEQYF.